A selection of T cell receptor beta chains follows, all from one sample in a study of cytomegalovirus exposure and HLA in healthy donors. Profiled with immunoSEQ multiplex PCR; TCRdb holds only in-frame clones, not every one. The sample yields 200,000 or so clones, just under 70% seen once. Sample: PBMCs. The receptors shown here come from a man aged 40-49 years in good health and CMV-seropositive. The CDR3 runs from the conserved cysteine through the conserved F or W. Fields, in order: D gene, J gene, clone size, V gene, CDR3 DNA, CDR3 protein. A D gene is named only where the DNA matches it firmly. Clone size is stated in some rows and not others, as once, few, many or a class when expanded.

d_call: TRBD1; j_call: TRBJ2-1; clone_size: -; v_call: TRBV15; cdr3_nt: TGTGCCACTAGCAGAGATAAGGCCAGGGGGAATTTCAATGAGCAGTTCTTC; cdr3_aa: CATSRDKARGNFNEQFF
d_call: TRBD1; j_call: TRBJ2-7; clone_size: -; v_call: TRBV27; cdr3_nt: TGTGCCACCCCGACCGGGACAGGGACCGAGCAGTACTTC; cdr3_aa: CATPTGTGTEQYF
d_call: TRBD2; j_call: TRBJ2-5; clone_size: -; v_call: TRBV11-2; cdr3_nt: TGTGCCAGCAGCTCTCGGACTAGCGGCCAAGAGACCCAGTACTTC; cdr3_aa: CASSSRTSGQETQYF
d_call: TRBD1; j_call: TRBJ1-5; clone_size: -; v_call: TRBV10-1; cdr3_nt: TGCGCCAGCGGACAGGGAGGCAATCAGCCCCAGCATTTT; cdr3_aa: CASGQGGNQPQHF
d_call: -; j_call: TRBJ2-6; clone_size: -; v_call: TRBV9; cdr3_nt: TGTGCCAGCAGCGTAGGAGCGGAGAGGGCCAACGTCCTGACTTTC; cdr3_aa: CASSVGAERANVLTF
d_call: -; j_call: TRBJ2-5; clone_size: few; v_call: TRBV2; cdr3_nt: TGTGCCAGCAGTGCCCCCCCAGGGTCAGGAGAGACCCAGTACTTC; cdr3_aa: CASSAPPGSGETQYF
d_call: TRBD2; j_call: TRBJ2-2; clone_size: few; v_call: TRBV7-3; cdr3_nt: TGTGCCAGCAGCTCACCCCCGGGACTAGCAAACACCGGGGAGCTGTTTTTT; cdr3_aa: CASSSPPGLANTGELFF
d_call: -; j_call: TRBJ2-7; clone_size: -; v_call: TRBV11-1; cdr3_nt: TGTGCCAGCAGCTTAGAGGGATCAAAGCGGCCCTACGAGCAGTACTTC; cdr3_aa: CASSLEGSKRPYEQYF
d_call: -; j_call: TRBJ1-3; clone_size: -; v_call: TRBV6-6; cdr3_nt: TGTGCCAGCAGTTACCGACAGTCTGGAAACACCATATATTTT; cdr3_aa: CASSYRQSGNTIYF
d_call: TRBD1; j_call: TRBJ2-3; clone_size: once; v_call: TRBV2; cdr3_nt: TGTGCCAGCAGCAGGGGGTACACAGATACGCAGTATTTT; cdr3_aa: CASSRGYTDTQYF
d_call: TRBD1; j_call: TRBJ2-7; clone_size: -; v_call: TRBV11-2; cdr3_nt: TGTGCCAGCAGCTTAAACAGGGGGTCCGGGCAGTACTTC; cdr3_aa: CASSLNRGSGQYF
d_call: -; j_call: TRBJ2-7; clone_size: few; v_call: TRBV6-1; cdr3_nt: TGTGCCAGCAGTGAGTGGCACCCCACCTACGAGCAGTACTTC; cdr3_aa: CASSEWHPTYEQYF
d_call: -; j_call: TRBJ1-6; clone_size: -; v_call: TRBV7-9; cdr3_nt: TGTGCCAGCAGCCCCCGCCGGAATTCACCCCTCCACTTT; cdr3_aa: CASSPRRNSPLHF
d_call: TRBD1; j_call: TRBJ2-7; clone_size: -; v_call: TRBV5-6; cdr3_nt: TGTGCCAGCAGCTTGGTGGCGGGACAGGGTACGTCCAAGCAGTACTTC; cdr3_aa: CASSLVAGQGTSKQYF
d_call: TRBD2; j_call: TRBJ2-2; clone_size: -; v_call: TRBV2; cdr3_nt: TGTGCCAGCAGGAGCCTAGCGGGGGGGCAGGGGGAGCTGTTTTTT; cdr3_aa: CASRSLAGGQGELFF
d_call: TRBD1; j_call: TRBJ2-1; clone_size: -; v_call: TRBV6-1; cdr3_nt: TGTGCCAGCAGTGTTGCAGGGGACAGGGTAAAATATGAGCAGTTCTTC; cdr3_aa: CASSVAGDRVKYEQFF
d_call: TRBD2; j_call: TRBJ2-2; clone_size: -; v_call: TRBV9; cdr3_nt: TGTGCCAGCAGCGCGGGACTATCTTCCGGGGAGCTGTTTTTT; cdr3_aa: CASSAGLSSGELFF
d_call: TRBD1; j_call: TRBJ1-1; clone_size: few; v_call: TRBV5-1; cdr3_nt: TGCGCCAGCACCTCCGGACAGGGAGGCGCTGAAGCTTTCTTT; cdr3_aa: CASTSGQGGAEAFF
d_call: -; j_call: TRBJ2-7; clone_size: few; v_call: TRBV20-1; cdr3_nt: TGCAGTGCGGGAGGGACAGAGCAGTACTTC; cdr3_aa: CSAGGTEQYF
d_call: -; j_call: TRBJ2-5; clone_size: -; v_call: TRBV5-6; cdr3_nt: TGTGCCAGCAGCTTGGCAGGGGTAGAGACCCAGTACTTC; cdr3_aa: CASSLAGVETQYF
d_call: TRBD2; j_call: TRBJ2-3; clone_size: -; v_call: TRBV18; cdr3_nt: TGTGCCAGCTCACCACGTAACGGGGGGACCACAGATACGCAGTATTTT; cdr3_aa: CASSPRNGGTTDTQYF
d_call: -; j_call: TRBJ2-1; clone_size: -; v_call: TRBV7-2; cdr3_nt: TGTGCCAGCAGCTTATGGAGCGGCAATGAGCAGTTCTTC; cdr3_aa: CASSLWSGNEQFF
d_call: TRBD2; j_call: TRBJ2-2; clone_size: few; v_call: TRBV19; cdr3_nt: TGTGCCAGTAGTATCTTAGCGGGGGAAATAGCCGGGGAGCTGTTTTTT; cdr3_aa: CASSILAGEIAGELFF
d_call: TRBD1; j_call: TRBJ2-7; clone_size: -; v_call: TRBV27; cdr3_nt: TGTGCCAGCAGCCTTGATTCAAGGACAGGGTCGCTGGGGGAGCAGTACTTC; cdr3_aa: CASSLDSRTGSLGEQYF
d_call: -; j_call: TRBJ1-4; clone_size: few; v_call: TRBV9; cdr3_nt: TGTGCCAGCAGCGTAGTGGGACTGGTTGGTGAAAAACTGTTTTTT; cdr3_aa: CASSVVGLVGEKLFF
d_call: -; j_call: TRBJ2-5; clone_size: once; v_call: TRBV5-5; cdr3_nt: TGTGCCAGCAGCCCAACGCCGGGGGTCCAAGAGACCCAGTACTTC; cdr3_aa: CASSPTPGVQETQYF
d_call: -; j_call: TRBJ2-1; clone_size: -; v_call: TRBV7-8; cdr3_nt: TGTGCCAGCAGCTCCGGTCCGAAGCTGCAGTTCTTC; cdr3_aa: CASSSGPKLQFF
d_call: -; j_call: TRBJ1-2; clone_size: -; v_call: TRBV15; cdr3_nt: TGTGCCACCAGCAGATCCAGGGTAGAGGGCTACACCTTC; cdr3_aa: CATSRSRVEGYTF
d_call: TRBD1; j_call: TRBJ2-2; clone_size: -; v_call: TRBV5-1; cdr3_nt: TGCGCCAGCAGCGGACAGGGTAGGGAGCTGTTTTTT; cdr3_aa: CASSGQGRELFF
d_call: -; j_call: TRBJ2-7; clone_size: once; v_call: TRBV5-8; cdr3_nt: TGTGCCAGCAGCTTGCACGGGGTCACCTACGAGCAGTACTTC; cdr3_aa: CASSLHGVTYEQYF
d_call: -; j_call: TRBJ2-7; clone_size: few; v_call: TRBV5-5; cdr3_nt: TGTGCCAGCAGCATCCTAGCGACAGGGACCTACGAGCAGTACTTC; cdr3_aa: CASSILATGTYEQYF
d_call: -; j_call: TRBJ2-3; clone_size: -; v_call: TRBV5-1; cdr3_nt: TGCGCCAGCAGCATCTACTTTATGGATACGCAGTATTTT; cdr3_aa: CASSIYFMDTQYF
d_call: -; j_call: TRBJ1-2; clone_size: -; v_call: TRBV5-6; cdr3_nt: TGTGCCAGCAGCCTACCCCGATCCGAGTTCTATGGCTACACCTTC; cdr3_aa: CASSLPRSEFYGYTF
d_call: TRBD2; j_call: TRBJ2-3; clone_size: -; v_call: TRBV9; cdr3_nt: TGTGCCAGCAGCGTAGTGGGGGGGGTAGATACGCAGTATTTT; cdr3_aa: CASSVVGGVDTQYF
d_call: -; j_call: TRBJ1-2; clone_size: -; v_call: TRBV6-5; cdr3_nt: TGTGCCAGCAGTTATATCGGAGCTAACTATGGCTACACCTTC; cdr3_aa: CASSYIGANYGYTF
d_call: -; j_call: TRBJ1-1; clone_size: -; v_call: TRBV10-3; cdr3_nt: TGTGCCATCAGTGAGGCGGTTGAAGCTTTCTTT; cdr3_aa: CAISEAVEAFF
d_call: TRBD1; j_call: TRBJ1-4; clone_size: -; v_call: TRBV5-1; cdr3_nt: TGCGCCAGCAGCATTACAGGGGAAACTAATGAAAAACTGTTTTTT; cdr3_aa: CASSITGETNEKLFF
d_call: -; j_call: TRBJ1-4; clone_size: -; v_call: TRBV6-5; cdr3_nt: TGTGCCAGCAGTTACAGGGCGGGTGAAAAACTGTTTTTT; cdr3_aa: CASSYRAGEKLFF
d_call: -; j_call: TRBJ1-5; clone_size: -; v_call: TRBV4-3; cdr3_nt: TGCGCCAGCAGCCAAGATCAGGGCAATCAGCCCCAGCATTTT; cdr3_aa: CASSQDQGNQPQHF
d_call: -; j_call: TRBJ1-4; clone_size: -; v_call: TRBV28; cdr3_nt: TGTGCCAGCAGTTTTATCGGGGTCCGGGGGGCAACTAATGAAAAACTGTTTTTT; cdr3_aa: CASSFIGVRGATNEKLFF
d_call: TRBD1; j_call: TRBJ1-2; clone_size: few; v_call: TRBV27; cdr3_nt: TGTGCCAGCAGTCGTACAGGGGGCCCTAACTATGGCTACACCTTC; cdr3_aa: CASSRTGGPNYGYTF
d_call: -; j_call: TRBJ1-2; clone_size: -; v_call: TRBV6-6; cdr3_nt: TGTGCCAGCAGAAACAGGGTTTATGGCTACACCTTC; cdr3_aa: CASRNRVYGYTF